This passage covers 25 T cell receptor beta chains from one sample sequenced in a study of CD8 T cells in Susac syndrome. RNA, at 0.5 to 1 ug, was reverse transcribed with random hexamers. TCRdb recomputed calls from the immunoSEQ multiplex PCR reads with MiXCR, one row per CDR3 protein. The table records some 200,000 distinct CDR3 sequences, 95% of them present only once. Sequencing was done on a sample of CD8+ T cells from PBMCs. All receptors come from a human donor with Susac syndrome.

V usage is TRBV5-6 and J usage is TRBJ2-5; 7 nucleotides line up with TRBD2. V shed 5 bases and J 1 base; nucleotides not matched to a gene: 14. This CDR3 spans 17 amino acids. CDR1 SGHDT and CDR2 YYEEEE come from the germline V gene. The CDR3 bases are TGTGCCAGCAGAATACTTGTGGGGGGGGGTACCCAAGAGACCCAGTACTTC. It specifies CASRILVGGGTQETQYF.

This chain connects TRBV9 to TRBJ1-1; TRBD1 aligns across 7 bases. The germline CDR1 and CDR2 sequences are SGDLS and YYNGEE. CDR3 length: 15 residues. With 1 base clipped from V and 1 base from J, the junction kept 4 bases outside the gene matches. As DNA, the CDR3 is TGTGCCAGCAGCGTATCCGGGACAGAGAACACTGAAGCTTTCTTT. This codes for CASSVSGTENTEAFF.

The V gene is TRBV6-1, the J gene TRBJ1-2; D is ambiguous. The V end was cut by 4 bases, the J end by 11 bases, with 11 bases between. CDR1 MNHNS and CDR2 SASEGT come from the germline V gene. The CDR3 consists of 11 residues. This CDR3 reads CASSAKDGYTF. The CDR3 coding sequence is TGTGCCAGCAGTGCAAAGGACGGGTACACCTTC.

The CDR3 nucleotides read TGCGCCAGCGTGACTAGCGGGGGGGCCCGGTTGAGGAATGAGCAGTTCTTC. This gives the protein CASVTSGGARLRNEQFF. The V call is TRBV23-1, the J call TRBJ2-1, with 14 bases lining up with TRBD2. TRBV23-1 falls under the ORF class, with uncertain function. The CDR3 is 17 amino acids. With V trimmed by 8 bases and J by 7 bases, 13 bases remained unmatched.

This chain connects TRBV20-1 to TRBJ1-1, with no clear D. The CDR3 has 10 residues. The V end lost 5 bases, the J end lost 7 bases, and 8 bases lay between the germline ends. From germline, CDR1 is DFQATT and CDR2 SNEGSKA (reference sequence). CDR3 protein: CSAGRFEAFF. CDR3 in DNA: TGCAGTGCTGGGAGATTTGAAGCTTTCTTT.

The chain combines TRBV27 with TRBJ2-7; possibly TRBD2 for D (6 bases). The CDR3 runs to 15 residues. The germline gives CDR1 MNHEY, CDR2 SMNVEV (reference sequence). Trimming stripped 5 bases from V and 2 bases from J, with 16 bases between. The CDR3, as DNA: TGTGCCAGCAGTCCGCTCTCTAGCGTAGCCTACGAGCAGTACTTC. As protein: CASSPLSSVAYEQYF.

V is TRBV9 and J is TRBJ2-3, with 7 bases identical to TRBD2. Germline CDR1 reads SGDLS; CDR2 reads YYNGEE. The CDR3 contains 14 residues. V lost 0 bases and J lost 6; bases outside the gene matches: 4. The DNA for the CDR3 is TGTGCCAGCAGCGTAGGGGGGGGAGCTGATACGCAGTATTTT. Protein sequence: CASSVGGGADTQYF.

The chain joins TRBV4-1 to TRBJ2-7; 8 bases are a match to TRBD1. Germline V gene data show CDR1 as MGHRA and CDR2 as YSYEKL. This CDR3 is built from 15 residues. The junction had 11 bases not matched to a gene; V was cut back by 4 bases and J by 6 bases. The CDR3 loop reads CASSLGQGQQGEQYF. CDR3 DNA: TGCGCCAGCAGCCTAGGACAGGGTCAACAGGGCGAGCAGTACTTC.

The gene calls are TRBV11-2 and TRBJ2-5; D not certain. V lost 5 bases to trimming and J lost 1 base, with 11 bases between them. The CDR3 totals 14 residues. Germline V lookup: CDR1 SGHAT, CDR2 FQNNGV. The CDR3, as DNA: TGTGCCAGCAGCAACCGTGACACCCAAGAGACCCAGTACTTC. Protein sequence: CASSNRDTQETQYF.

V and J are TRBV20-1 and TRBJ1-2; D gene unclear. V lost 6 bases to trimming and J lost 4 bases, with 18 bases between them. This CDR3 comprises 14 residues. CDR1 and CDR2 (germline): DFQATT, SNEGSKA (reference sequence). The chain's CDR3 is CSAPGRQPTYGYTF. The CDR3, as DNA: TGCAGTGCGCCAGGTCGGCAGCCAACCTATGGCTACACCTTC.

This clonotype was seen only once. The chain is built from TRBV30 and TRBJ2-7; D is unclear. The CDR3 loop spans 13 amino acids. CDR1 and CDR2 from the germline V gene are GTSNPN and SVGIG (reference sequence). V was trimmed by 0 bases and J by 3 bases, leaving 9 bases between them. The CDR3 DNA reads TGTGCCTGGAGTGTCACGGATAGCTACGAGCAGTACTTC. Residues: CAWSVTDSYEQYF. Variable domain in full (rest from reference TRBV30 and TRBJ2-7): SQTIHQWPATLVQPVGSPLSLECTVEGTSNPNLYWYRQAAGRGLQLLFYSVGIGQISSEVPQNLSASRPQDRQFILSSKKLLLSDSGFYLCAWSVTDSYEQYFGPGTRLTVT.

The CDR3 DNA is TGCGCCAGCAGCCAGGGACCGACAGACAATGAGCAGTTCTTC. It specifies CASSQGPTDNEQFF. The V and J genes are TRBV4-1 and TRBJ2-1, with D perhaps TRBD1 or TRBD2 (5 bases each). V lost 3 bases to trimming and J lost 5 bases, with 11 bases between them. Germline values: CDR1 MGHRA, CDR2 YSYEKL. The CDR3 length is 14 residues.

J is TRBJ2-6 and V is TRBV24-1, with D hard to call. The CDR3 has 15 amino acids. The germline V gene encodes CDR1 KGHDR and CDR2 SFDVKD. Trimming stripped 6 bases from V and 0 bases from J, with 8 bases between. The DNA of the CDR3 is TGTGCCACCAGTTCCGGGTTCTCTGGGGCCAACGTCCTGACTTTC. Encoded protein: CATSSGFSGANVLTF.

This chain connects TRBV15 to TRBJ1-5, with D unresolved. Trimming shortened V by 5 bases and J by 2 bases, and 13 bases separated the two germline ends. Germline V gene lookup returns CDR1 LNHNV and CDR2 YYDKDF (reference sequence). The CDR3 is 15 residues long. DNA of the CDR3: TGTGCCACCAGCGGACCGGTTCGGCGCAATCAGCCCCAGCATTTT. Its protein product is CATSGPVRRNQPQHF.

The J gene is TRBJ1-2, the V gene TRBV19; no clear D. Germline V gene sequence: CDR1 LNHDA, CDR2 SQIVND (reference sequence). Trimming took 4 bases from V and 3 from J, leaving 9 bases between them. The CDR3 runs to 13 residues. The CDR3 bases are TGTGCCAGTAGTACCGGAAGGGACTATGGCTACACCTTC. Amino acid sequence: CASSTGRDYGYTF.

This clonotype was detected once. The chain's CDR3 is CASSSQGVTNTEAFF. Written as DNA, the CDR3 is TGTGCCAGCAGTTCACAGGGGGTGACGAACACTGAAGCTTTCTTT. The chain recombines TRBV5-4 with TRBJ1-1; 8 nucleotides align to TRBD1. The CDR3 is 15 amino acids. V dropped 5 bases and J dropped 1; count of bases not matched to a gene: 7. Germline-derived CDR1 and CDR2 are SGHNT and YYREEE (reference sequence).

The rearrangement links TRBV9 to TRBJ2-5; 8 nucleotides agree with TRBD2. Trimming cost V 3 bases and J 0 bases; bases outside gene matches: 13. Germline V lookup: CDR1 SGDLS, CDR2 YYNGEE. The CDR3 is 18 amino acids. The CDR3 loop is CASSAGQWASGYQETQYF. The CDR3 DNA is TGTGCCAGCAGCGCAGGACAGTGGGCTAGCGGGTACCAAGAGACCCAGTACTTC.

This chain joins TRBV3-1 and TRBJ2-5; no clear D. This CDR3 contains 16 residues. Per the germline V gene, CDR1 is LGHDT and CDR2 is YNNKEL (reference sequence). Trimming pared 5 bases from V and 4 bases from J, leaving 20 bases between. The CDR3 DNA reads TGTGCCAGCAGCAAACTCTCAGACCCCTTGGGAGAGACCCAGTACTTC. It is translated as CASSKLSDPLGETQYF.

The chain is built from TRBV5-6 and TRBJ1-1, with unresolved D. The CDR3 contains 12 residues. Germline-derived CDR1 and CDR2 are SGHDT and YYEEEE. CDR3 nucleotides: TGTGCTTCCCCGGTAGAGAACACTGAAGCTTTCTTT. Its protein is CASPVENTEAFF.

This rearrangement joins TRBV20-1 to TRBJ2-7; D perhaps matches TRBD1 (6 bases). CDR1 is DFQATT, CDR2 SNEGSKA, per germline (reference sequence). CDR3 length: 15 amino acids. With 5 bases removed from V and 2 bases from J, the gap between germline ends came to 19 bases. CDR3 nucleotide sequence: TGCAGTGCTGCTCTCGGACAGTTACCCACCTACGAGCAGTACTTC. Protein sequence: CSAALGQLPTYEQYF.

V usage is TRBV12-3 or TRBV12-4 and J usage is TRBJ1-4; 10 bases are shared with TRBD1. The CDR3 totals 15 residues. The V gene end was trimmed by 4 bases and the J gene end by 8 bases; junction bases not matched to a gene: 7. The chain's CDR3 is CASSWGDRGWEKLFF. CDR3 coding DNA: TGTGCCAGCAGTTGGGGGGACAGGGGTTGGGAAAAACTGTTTTTT.

The chain links TRBV4-1 to TRBJ2-7; TRBD2 aligns across 9 bases. The CDR3 covers 15 residues. Germline V gene data show CDR1 as MGHRA and CDR2 as YSYEKL. V was clipped by 3 bases and J by 2 bases; unmatched bases: 5. The DNA for the CDR3 is TGCGCCAGCAGCCACCCCCCTAGCGGGGCCTACGAGCAGTACTTC. Translated, it gives CASSHPPSGAYEQYF.

This clonotype was detected only once. The genes are TRBV12-3 or TRBV12-4 and TRBJ2-2; D is unresolved. The V gene lost 2 bases and the J gene lost 7 bases, with 11 bases spanning the gap. There are 14 residues in the CDR3. The CDR3 protein is CASSLTPSIGELFF. The CDR3 DNA follows: TGTGCCAGCAGTTTAACCCCCTCAATCGGGGAGCTGTTTTTT.

The genes are TRBV28 and TRBJ2-3, with D possibly being TRBD2 (5 bases). V was clipped by 6 bases and J by 1 base, with 11 bases between them. Germline V CDR1 and CDR2: MDHEN, SYDVKM. This CDR3 is built from 14 residues. The CDR3 sequence: CASSPTMGTDTQYF. In DNA form, the CDR3 reads TGTGCCAGCAGCCCGACTATGGGCACAGATACGCAGTATTTT.

The V call is TRBV30, the J call TRBJ2-1, with 8 bases aligning to TRBD2. CDR3 size: 14 residues. Trimming removed 8 bases from V and 7 bases from J; junction bases left unmatched: 13. CDR1 is GTSNPN and CDR2 is SVGIG in the germline V gene (reference sequence). The CDR3: CAGHTGLALNEQFF. CDR3 nucleotides: TGTGCCGGACATACAGGACTAGCTCTTAATGAGCAGTTCTTC.